This record looks at one T cell receptor beta chain sequence and its context. Its antigen is as yet unknown. Here immunoSEQ multiplex PCR was the method, and the copy in TCRdb shows in-frame clones only, minus some. The repertoire has roughly 40,000 clones, 70% to 90% of them found once; the top ten carry around an eighth. The data were taken from a study of OX40 agonist ivuxolimab in advanced cancers. Study as a whole: People in dose escalation had one of these cancers: hepatocellular carcinoma, melanoma, renal cell or head and neck cancer. Study results and caveats: Also present in some nonresponders was a low level of normalized T-cell clonal expansion. Doses of 0.1 to 3.0 mg/kg were accompanied by clonal expansion of CD4+ and CD8+ blood T cells by week 6.

From germline, CDR1 is SGHRS and CDR2 YFSETQ. This CDR3 has 14 amino acids. V lost 0 bases and J lost 4, with 8 bases in between. V and J are TRBV5-1 and TRBJ2-1; D may be TRBD1 or TRBD2 (5 bases each). The receptor's source is an adult with an advanced solid tumor such as melanoma, head and neck, liver or kidney cancer. The source material was CD4+ or CD8+ T cells sorted from blood, sampled in a trial of the OX40 agonist ivuxolimab. Here the CDR3 DNA reads TGCGCCAGCAGCTTGGTGGGGGAATACAATGAGCAGTTCTTC. Protein product: CASSLVGEYNEQFF.